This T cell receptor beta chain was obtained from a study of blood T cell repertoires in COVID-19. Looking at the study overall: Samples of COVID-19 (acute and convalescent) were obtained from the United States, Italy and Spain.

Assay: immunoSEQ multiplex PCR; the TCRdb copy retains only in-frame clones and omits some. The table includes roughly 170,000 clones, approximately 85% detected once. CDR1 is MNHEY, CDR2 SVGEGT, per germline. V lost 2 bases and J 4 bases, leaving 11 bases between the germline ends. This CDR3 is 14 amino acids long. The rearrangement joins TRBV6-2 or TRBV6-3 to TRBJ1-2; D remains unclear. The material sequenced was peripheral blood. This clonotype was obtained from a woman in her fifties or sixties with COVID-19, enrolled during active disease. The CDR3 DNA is TGTGCCAGCAGTTACGTTTCAGGAGGCTATGGCTACACCTTC. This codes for CASSYVSGGYGYTF.